The clone carrying this T cell receptor beta chain occurred once. What it recognizes is unknown. The sample is drawn from a study of OX40 agonist ivuxolimab in advanced cancers. About the research overall: In this cohort, patients received ivuxolimab, an agonistic anti-OX40 (CD134) antibody. Partial responses were seen in three patients, one with hepatocellular carcinoma and two with cutaneous melanoma. Findings of the study overall: Among T cells, CD8+ cells averaged more expanded clones than CD4+ cells.

Libraries were prepared by immunoSEQ multiplex PCR; TCRdb keeps only in-frame clonotypes and omits some of them. The profile shows approximately 68,000 clones, under 95% of them singletons. The V segment lost 1 base and the J segment 3 bases; nucleotides outside the gene matches: 6. Germline values: CDR1 GTSNPN, CDR2 SVGIG (reference sequence). This CDR3 comprises 15 residues. This sequence joins TRBV30 and TRBJ2-7, with 10 positions matching TRBD1. This TCR was sampled from an adult with an advanced solid tumor such as melanoma, head and neck, liver or kidney cancer. The source material was CD4+ or CD8+ T cells sorted from blood, sampled in a trial of the OX40 agonist ivuxolimab. CDR3 sequence reads: CAWSANRDRGYEQYF. In nucleotides, the CDR3 is TGTGCCTGGAGTGCCAACCGGGACAGGGGCTACGAGCAGTACTTC.